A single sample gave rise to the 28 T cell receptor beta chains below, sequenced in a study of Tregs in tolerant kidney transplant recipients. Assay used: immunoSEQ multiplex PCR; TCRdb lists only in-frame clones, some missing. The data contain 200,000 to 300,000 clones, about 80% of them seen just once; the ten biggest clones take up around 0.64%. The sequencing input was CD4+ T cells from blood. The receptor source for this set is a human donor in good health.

The CDR3 sequence is CASSTGTGFEQYF. The CDR3 region has the DNA TGCGCCAGCAGCACCGGGACAGGGTTCGAGCAGTACTTC. The chain carries TRBV5-1 and TRBJ2-7; 9 positions match TRBD1. CDR3 size: 13 residues. Germline assignment: CDR1 SGHRS and CDR2 YFSETQ. The V segment lost 4 bases and the J segment 6 bases; nucleotides outside the gene matches: 5.

CDR3 DNA: TGTGCCAGCTCTTCTGGGGGTAATCAGCCCCAGCATTTT. Its translation is CASSSGGNQPQHF. V is TRBV18 and J is TRBJ1-5; tentative D call: TRBD1 (5 bases). This CDR3 is built from 13 residues. The germline gives CDR1 KGHSH, CDR2 LQKENI. Trimming shortened V by 6 bases and J by 4 bases, and 10 bases separated the two germline ends.

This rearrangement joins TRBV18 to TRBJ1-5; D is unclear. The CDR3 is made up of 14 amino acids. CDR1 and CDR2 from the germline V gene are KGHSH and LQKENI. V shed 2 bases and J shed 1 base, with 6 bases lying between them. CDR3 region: CASSPVYSNQPQHF. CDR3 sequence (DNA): TGTGCCAGCTCACCAGTATACAGCAATCAGCCCCAGCATTTT.

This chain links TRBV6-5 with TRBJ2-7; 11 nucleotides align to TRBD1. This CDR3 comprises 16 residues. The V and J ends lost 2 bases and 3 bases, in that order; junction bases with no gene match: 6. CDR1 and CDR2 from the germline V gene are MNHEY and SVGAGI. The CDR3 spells CASSYRTGGNYYEQYF. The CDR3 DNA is TGTGCCAGCAGTTACCGGACAGGGGGCAACTACTACGAGCAGTACTTC.

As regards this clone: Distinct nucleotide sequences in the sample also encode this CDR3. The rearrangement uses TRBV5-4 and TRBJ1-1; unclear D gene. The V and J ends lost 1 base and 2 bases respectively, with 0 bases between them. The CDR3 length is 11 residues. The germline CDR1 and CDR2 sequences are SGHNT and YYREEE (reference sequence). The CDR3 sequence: CASSLNTEAFF. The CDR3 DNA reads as TGTGCCAGCAGCTTGAACACTGAAGCTTTCTTT. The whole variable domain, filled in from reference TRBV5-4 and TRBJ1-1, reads ETGVTQSPTHLIKTRGQQVTLRCSSQSGHNTVSWYQQALGQGPQFIFQYYREEENGRGNFPPRFSGLQFPNYSSELNVNALELDDSALYLCASSLNTEAFFGQGTRLTVV.

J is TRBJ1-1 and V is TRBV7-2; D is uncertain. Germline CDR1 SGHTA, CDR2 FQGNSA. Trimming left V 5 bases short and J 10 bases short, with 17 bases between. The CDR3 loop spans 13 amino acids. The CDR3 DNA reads TGTGCCAGCAGCCGGACGAGCACCCCTTTAGCTTTCTTT. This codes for CASSRTSTPLAFF.

The CDR3 loop is CASSLEYGSSYNEQFF. In nucleotides, the CDR3 is TGTGCCAGCAGCTTGGAATACGGGAGCTCCTACAATGAGCAGTTCTTC. This chain connects TRBV5-5 to TRBJ2-1, with D possibly being TRBD2 (6 bases). The CDR3 has 16 residues. V was clipped by 0 bases and J by 0 bases, with 10 bases between them. The germline CDR1 and CDR2 sequences are SGHKS and YYEKEE (reference sequence).

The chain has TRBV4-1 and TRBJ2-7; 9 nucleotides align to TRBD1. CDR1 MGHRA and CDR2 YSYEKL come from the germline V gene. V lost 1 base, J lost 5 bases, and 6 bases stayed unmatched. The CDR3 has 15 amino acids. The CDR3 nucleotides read TGCGCCAGCAGCCAAGGGGGACAGGGTTTAGACGAGCAGTACTTC. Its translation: CASSQGGQGLDEQYF.

The CDR3, as DNA: TGTGCCAGCAGCTTAATTGACAGTGCTGAGCAGTTCTTC. Residues: CASSLIDSAEQFF. The chain uses TRBV6-1 and TRBJ2-1, with TRBD1 as a possible D gene (5 bases). Germline V gives CDR1 MNHNS, CDR2 SASEGT. This CDR3 contains 13 residues. Trimming shortened V by 6 bases and J by 9 bases, and 15 bases separated the two germline ends.

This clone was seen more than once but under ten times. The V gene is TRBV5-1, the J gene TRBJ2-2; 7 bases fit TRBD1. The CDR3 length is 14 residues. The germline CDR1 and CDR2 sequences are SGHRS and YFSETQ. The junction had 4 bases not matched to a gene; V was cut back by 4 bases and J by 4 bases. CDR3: CASSVTGATGELFF. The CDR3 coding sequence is TGCGCCAGCAGCGTAACAGGGGCCACCGGGGAGCTGTTTTTT. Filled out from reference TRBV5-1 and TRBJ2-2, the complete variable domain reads KAGVTQTPRYLIKTRGQQVTLSCSPISGHRSVSWYQQTPGQGLQFLFEYFSETQRNKGNFPGRFSGRQFSNSRSEMNVSTLELGDSALYLCASSVTGATGELFFGEGSRLTVL.

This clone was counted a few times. CDR3 DNA sequence: TGTGCCAGCAGTGCAGCGGGGACGGTGTTGGAGACCCAGTACTTC. Its protein product is CASSAAGTVLETQYF. This chain links TRBV6-6 with TRBJ2-5, with 7 bases that match TRBD2. V gave up 5 bases and J gave up 5 bases; unmatched junction bases: 11. The CDR3 is 15 amino acids. Germline-derived CDR1 and CDR2 are MNHNY and SVGAGI (reference sequence).

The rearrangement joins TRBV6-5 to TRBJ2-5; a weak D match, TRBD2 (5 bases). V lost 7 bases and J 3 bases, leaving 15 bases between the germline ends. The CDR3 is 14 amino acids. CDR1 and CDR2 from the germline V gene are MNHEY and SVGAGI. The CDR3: CASTIWFGEETQYF. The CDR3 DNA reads TGTGCCAGCACCATCTGGTTCGGGGAAGAGACCCAGTACTTC.

DNA of the CDR3: TGTGCCAGCAGTGAAGTAGGTAGGAACATTCAGTACTTC. As protein: CASSEVGRNIQYF. This chain joins TRBV6-1 and TRBJ2-4; D remains unclear. The CDR3 has 13 amino acids. V was cut by 1 base and J by 7 bases, with 8 bases left in between. Germline CDR1 and CDR2: MNHNS and SASEGT.

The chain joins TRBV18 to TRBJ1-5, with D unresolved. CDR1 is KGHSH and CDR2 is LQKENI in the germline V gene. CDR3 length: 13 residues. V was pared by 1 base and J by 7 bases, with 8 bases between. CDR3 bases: TGTGCCAGCTCACCACTTAGCGGGCAGCCCCAGCATTTT. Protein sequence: CASSPLSGQPQHF.

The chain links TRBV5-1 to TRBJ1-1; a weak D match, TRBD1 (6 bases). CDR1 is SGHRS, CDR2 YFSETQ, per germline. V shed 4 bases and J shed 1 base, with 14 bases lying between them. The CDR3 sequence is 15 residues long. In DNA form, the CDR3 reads TGCGCCAGCAGCGGGGGAGGACAGCCGAACACTGAAGCTTTCTTT. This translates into CASSGGGQPNTEAFF. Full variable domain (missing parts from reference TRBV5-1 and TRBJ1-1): KAGVTQTPRYLIKTRGQQVTLSCSPISGHRSVSWYQQTPGQGLQFLFEYFSETQRNKGNFPGRFSGRQFSNSRSEMNVSTLELGDSALYLCASSGGGQPNTEAFFGQGTRLTVV.

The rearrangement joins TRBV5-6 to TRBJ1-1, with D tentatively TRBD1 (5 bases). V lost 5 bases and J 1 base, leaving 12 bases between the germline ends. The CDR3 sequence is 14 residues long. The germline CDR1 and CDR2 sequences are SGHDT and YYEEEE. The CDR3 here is CASRVEGRNTEAFF. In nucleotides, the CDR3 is TGTGCCAGCAGGGTGGAGGGGAGGAACACTGAAGCTTTCTTT.

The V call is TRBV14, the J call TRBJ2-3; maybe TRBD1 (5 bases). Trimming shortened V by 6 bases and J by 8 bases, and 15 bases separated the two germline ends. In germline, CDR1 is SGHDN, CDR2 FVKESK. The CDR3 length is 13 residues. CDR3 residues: CASRLQGSGTQYF. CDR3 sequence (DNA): TGTGCCAGCAGACTTCAGGGTTCGGGTACGCAGTATTTT.

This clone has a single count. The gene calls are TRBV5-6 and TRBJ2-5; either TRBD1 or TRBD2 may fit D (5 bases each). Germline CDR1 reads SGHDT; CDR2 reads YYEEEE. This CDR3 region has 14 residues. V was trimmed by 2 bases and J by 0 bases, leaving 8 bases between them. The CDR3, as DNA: TGTGCCAGCAGCTTTGGGACGGACCAAGAGACCCAGTACTTC. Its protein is CASSFGTDQETQYF.

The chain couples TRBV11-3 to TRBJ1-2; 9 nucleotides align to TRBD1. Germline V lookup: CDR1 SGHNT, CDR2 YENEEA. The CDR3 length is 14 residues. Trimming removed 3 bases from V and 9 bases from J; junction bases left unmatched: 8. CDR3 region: CASSLAPGQGRYTF. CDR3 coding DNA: TGTGCCAGCAGCTTGGCACCGGGACAGGGTCGCTACACCTTC.

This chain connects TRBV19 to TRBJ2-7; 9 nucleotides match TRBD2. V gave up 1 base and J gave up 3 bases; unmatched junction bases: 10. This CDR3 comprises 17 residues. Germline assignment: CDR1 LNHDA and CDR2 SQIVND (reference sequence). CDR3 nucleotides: TGTGCCAGTAGTATAGTCCCGGGTAGCGGGAGAAACTACGAGCAGTACTTC. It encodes CASSIVPGSGRNYEQYF.

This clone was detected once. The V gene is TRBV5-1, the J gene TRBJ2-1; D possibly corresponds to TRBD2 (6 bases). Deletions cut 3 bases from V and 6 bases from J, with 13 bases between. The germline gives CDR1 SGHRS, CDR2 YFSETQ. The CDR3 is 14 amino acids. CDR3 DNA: TGCGCCAGCAGCTCGGACTATTCTCTCAATGAGCAGTTCTTC. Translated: CASSSDYSLNEQFF. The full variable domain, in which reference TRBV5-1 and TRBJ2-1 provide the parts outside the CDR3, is KAGVTQTPRYLIKTRGQQVTLSCSPISGHRSVSWYQQTPGQGLQFLFEYFSETQRNKGNFPGRFSGRQFSNSRSEMNVSTLELGDSALYLCASSSDYSLNEQFFGPGTRLTVL.

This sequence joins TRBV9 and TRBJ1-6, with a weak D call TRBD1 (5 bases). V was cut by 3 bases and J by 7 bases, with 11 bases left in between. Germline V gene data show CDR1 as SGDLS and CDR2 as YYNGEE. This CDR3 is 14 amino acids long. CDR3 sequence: CASSGGTGNSPLHF. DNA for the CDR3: TGTGCCAGCAGCGGTGGGACGGGGAATTCACCCCTCCACTTT.

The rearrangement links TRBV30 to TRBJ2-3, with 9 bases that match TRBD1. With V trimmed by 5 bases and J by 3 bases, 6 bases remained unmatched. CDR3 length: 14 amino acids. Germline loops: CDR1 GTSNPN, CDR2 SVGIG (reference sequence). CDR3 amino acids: CAWGTGQGTDTQYF. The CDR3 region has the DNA TGTGCCTGGGGGACAGGGCAAGGGACAGATACGCAGTATTTT.

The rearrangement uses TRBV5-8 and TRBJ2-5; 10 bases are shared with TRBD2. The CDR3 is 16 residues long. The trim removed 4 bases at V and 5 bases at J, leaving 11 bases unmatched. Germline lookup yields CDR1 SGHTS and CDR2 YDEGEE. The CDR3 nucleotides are TGTGCCAGCAGCCCGGCCAGCGGGAGGGCCGGTGAGACCCAGTACTTC. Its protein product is CASSPASGRAGETQYF.

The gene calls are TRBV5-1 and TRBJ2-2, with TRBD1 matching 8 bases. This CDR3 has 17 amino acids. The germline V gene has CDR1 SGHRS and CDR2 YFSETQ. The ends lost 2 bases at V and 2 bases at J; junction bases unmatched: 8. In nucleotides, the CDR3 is TGCGCCAGCAGCTTCCCTCCACAGGGGGTAAACACCGGGGAGCTGTTTTTT. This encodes CASSFPPQGVNTGELFF.

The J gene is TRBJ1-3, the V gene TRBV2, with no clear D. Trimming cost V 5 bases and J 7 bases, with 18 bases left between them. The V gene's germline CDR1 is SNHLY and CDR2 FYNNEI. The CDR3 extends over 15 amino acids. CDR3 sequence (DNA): TGTGCCAGCAGTCTGTCCCCTAGCAGAGGGAACACCATATATTTT. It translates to CASSLSPSRGNTIYF.

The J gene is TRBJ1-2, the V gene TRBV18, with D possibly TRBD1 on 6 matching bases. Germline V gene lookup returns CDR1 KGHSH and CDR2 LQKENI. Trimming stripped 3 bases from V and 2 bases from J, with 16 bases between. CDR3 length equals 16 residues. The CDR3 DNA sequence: TGTGCCAGCTCACCCCCGAACCCGGGACAAAACTATGGCTACACCTTC. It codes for CASSPPNPGQNYGYTF.

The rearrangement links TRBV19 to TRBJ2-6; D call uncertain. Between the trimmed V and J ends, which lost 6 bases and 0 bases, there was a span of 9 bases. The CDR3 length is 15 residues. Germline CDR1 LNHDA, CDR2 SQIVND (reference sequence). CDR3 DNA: TGTGCCAGTAGAGGTCAGAGCTCTGGGGCCAACGTCCTGACTTTC. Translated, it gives CASRGQSSGANVLTF.